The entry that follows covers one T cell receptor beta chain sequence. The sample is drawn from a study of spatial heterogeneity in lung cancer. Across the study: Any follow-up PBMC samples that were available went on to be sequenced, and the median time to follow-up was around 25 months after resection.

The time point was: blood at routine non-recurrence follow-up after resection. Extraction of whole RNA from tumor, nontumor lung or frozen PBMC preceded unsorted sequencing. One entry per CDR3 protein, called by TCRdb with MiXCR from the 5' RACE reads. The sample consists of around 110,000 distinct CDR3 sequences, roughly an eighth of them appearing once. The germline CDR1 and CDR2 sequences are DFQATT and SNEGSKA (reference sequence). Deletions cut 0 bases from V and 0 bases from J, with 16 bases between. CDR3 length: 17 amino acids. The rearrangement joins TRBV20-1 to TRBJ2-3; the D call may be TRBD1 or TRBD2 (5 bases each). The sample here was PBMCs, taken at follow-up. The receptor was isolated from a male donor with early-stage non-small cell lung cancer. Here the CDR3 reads CSARDRGRAGSTDTQYF. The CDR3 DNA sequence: TGCAGTGCTAGAGATCGGGGTAGGGCAGGGAGCACAGATACGCAGTATTTT.